This entry features one T cell receptor beta chain sequence. Between the trimmed V and J ends, which lost 0 bases and 5 bases, there was a span of 7 bases. Germline V gives CDR1 LGHNA, CDR2 YSLEER. The CDR3 runs 13 residues. This sample is part of a study of OX40 agonist ivuxolimab in advanced cancers. The data were produced by immunoSEQ multiplex PCR, yet TCRdb's version contains in-frame clones alone and is incomplete. The table includes more than 55,000 clones, more than 75% detected once. Patients were ruled out by autoimmune disease history or systemic immunosuppression. Baseline was the first blood sampling point, followed by cycle 4 day 1 and cycle 7 day 1.

The receptor comes from an adult with an advanced solid tumor such as melanoma, head and neck, liver or kidney cancer. The chain joins TRBV4-3 to TRBJ2-5; D call uncertain. Material: CD4+ or CD8+ T cells sorted from blood, obtained in a trial of the OX40 agonist ivuxolimab. The CDR3 here is CASSQEVRETQYF. The CDR3 bases are TGCGCCAGCAGCCAAGAAGTCCGGGAGACCCAGTACTTC.